Below, 30 T cell receptor beta chains from the same sample are listed, as sequenced in a study of blood T cell repertoires in COVID-19. Assay: immunoSEQ multiplex PCR; the TCRdb copy retains only in-frame clones and omits some. Of about 12,000 clones in the sample, just over 70% were seen once. The material sequenced was peripheral blood. All receptors come from a man in his sixties with COVID-19, enrolled during active disease.

V usage is TRBV4-1 and J usage is TRBJ1-5, with 12 bases matching TRBD1. From germline, CDR1 is MGHRA and CDR2 YSYEKL. The junction had 3 bases not matched to a gene; V was cut back by 4 bases and J by 2 bases. This CDR3 is built from 16 residues. CDR3: CASSLGTGGRNQPQHF. DNA for the CDR3: TGCGCCAGCAGCCTGGGGACAGGGGGCCGCAATCAGCCCCAGCATTTT.

The V and J genes are TRBV4-3 and TRBJ1-1; the D gene is possibly TRBD1 (6 bases). Germline V gene sequence: CDR1 LGHNA, CDR2 YSLEER. V was shortened by 4 bases and J by 0 bases, with 15 bases between the two germline ends. The CDR3 has 16 residues. DNA of the CDR3: TGCGCCAGCAGCCCGTGGACAGAAGGGATGAACACTGAAGCTTTCTTT. It translates to CASSPWTEGMNTEAFF.

This clone was counted once. CDR3 sequence (DNA): TGTGCCAGCAGCTCCCACACAGATACGCAGTATTTT. This codes for CASSSHTDTQYF. The chain links TRBV11-1 to TRBJ2-3, with D unresolved. The germline V gene encodes CDR1 SGHAT and CDR2 FQDESV (reference sequence). The CDR3 totals 12 residues. V shed 4 bases and J shed 2 bases, with 4 bases lying between them.

The chain uses TRBV19 and TRBJ1-1; D unclear. V dropped 0 bases and J dropped 3 bases, with 5 bases sitting between them. CDR1 LNHDA and CDR2 SQIVND come from the germline V gene (reference sequence). CDR3 length equals 13 residues. The CDR3 DNA reads TGTGCCAGTAGTATAGACGGGTACACTGAAGCTTTCTTT. Its translation: CASSIDGYTEAFF.

The CDR3 is CASRDVAGGKETQYF. In nucleotides, the CDR3 is TGTGCCAGCAGAGACGTAGCGGGGGGGAAAGAGACCCAGTACTTC. The chain combines TRBV5-4 with TRBJ2-5; 11 bases align to TRBD2. Germline CDR1 is SGHNT and CDR2 is YYREEE (reference sequence). The CDR3 totals 15 residues. Trimming at V came to 5 bases and at J to 3 bases, leaving 6 bases not matched to a gene.

This chain connects TRBV5-1 to TRBJ2-5; 7 bases map to TRBD2. The CDR3 covers 14 residues. V lost 2 bases, J lost 4 bases, and 5 bases stayed unmatched. The V gene's germline CDR1 is SGHRS and CDR2 YFSETQ. CDR3 bases: TGCGCCAGCAGCTTAAGGGACTATCGAGAGACCCAGTACTTC. Its translation is CASSLRDYRETQYF.

In DNA form, the CDR3 reads TGTGCCAGCAGTTTAACGATCGCGGGGGTGGGGCAGTACTTC. Translating it yields CASSLTIAGVGQYF. This chain uses TRBV28 with TRBJ2-7; 7 nucleotides line up with TRBD2. Trimming took 2 bases from V and 9 from J; bases not matched to a gene: 10. The CDR3 runs 14 residues. Germline V gives CDR1 MDHEN, CDR2 SYDVKM. The whole variable domain, remainder taken from reference TRBV28 and TRBJ2-7, is DVKVTQSSRYLVKRTGEKVFLECVQDMDHENMFWYRQDPGLGLRLIYFSYDVKMKEKGDIPEGYSVSREKKERFSLILESASTNQTSMYLCASSLTIAGVGQYFGPGTRLTVT.

CDR3 sequence (DNA): TGTGCCAGCAGCGTAGGATCTCGGGGGACTGAAGCTTTCTTT. Translating gives CASSVGSRGTEAFF. This chain joins TRBV9 and TRBJ1-1; D is possibly TRBD1 (5 bases). The germline V and J ends were trimmed by 0 bases and 5 bases, with 11 bases remaining between them. The germline gives CDR1 SGDLS, CDR2 YYNGEE. The CDR3 is made up of 14 amino acids.

Notes on this clone: At the DNA level, this CDR3 is encoded by other sequences in the same sample as well. V gene TRBV11-2 combines with J gene TRBJ1-5; 10 bases fit TRBD1. The germline V gene has CDR1 SGHAT and CDR2 FQNNGV. CDR3 length: 15 residues. With 5 bases clipped from V and 7 bases from J, the junction kept 8 bases outside the gene matches. CDR3 protein: CASSQGVDRGQPQHF. The CDR3 DNA is TGTGCCAGCAGCCAAGGGGTGGACAGGGGGCAGCCCCAGCATTTT.

The rearrangement uses TRBV5-1 and TRBJ2-6; 11 nucleotides align to TRBD1. The CDR3 length is 19 residues. The trim removed 3 bases at V and 2 bases at J, leaving 10 bases unmatched. The germline V gene encodes CDR1 SGHRS and CDR2 YFSETQ. CDR3 sequence: CASSYTPGTGGTGANVLTF. CDR3 DNA sequence: TGCGCCAGCAGCTATACCCCCGGGACAGGGGGTACTGGGGCCAACGTCCTGACTTTC.

This clone has only one observation. This rearrangement joins TRBV9 to TRBJ2-7, with D possibly being TRBD1 (6 bases). This CDR3 has 16 amino acids. Trimming took off 3 bases at V and 0 bases at J, with 16 bases between the two ends. Germline V gene lookup returns CDR1 SGDLS and CDR2 YYNGEE. CDR3 bases: TGTGCCAGCAGCGACACGCCGGGACAAATCTCCTACGAGCAGTACTTC. It encodes CASSDTPGQISYEQYF.

The V and J genes are TRBV10-3 and TRBJ1-5; 12 nucleotides line up with TRBD1. The V gene's germline CDR1 is ENHRY and CDR2 SYGVKD. The CDR3 covers 17 residues. V shed 8 bases, J shed 4 bases, and the junction held 12 bases outside the gene matches. In DNA, the CDR3 is TGTGCCATCTCGAGGGACAGGGGGCCTTCACCAAATCAGCCCCAGCATTTT. This sequence encodes CAISRDRGPSPNQPQHF.

The chain combines TRBV7-6 with TRBJ2-2; 9 bases match TRBD2. After removal of 4 bases from V and 1 base from J, the junction contained 10 bases not matched to a gene. Germline V gene data show CDR1 as SGHVS and CDR2 as FNYEAQ. The CDR3 spans 18 residues. The CDR3 DNA reads TGTGCCAGCAGCTCCCTTTCTAGCGGGACGGTGAACACCGGGGAGCTGTTTTTT. It translates to CASSSLSSGTVNTGELFF.

The chain joins TRBV10-3 to TRBJ2-3, with 8 bases aligning to TRBD2. This CDR3 region has 16 residues. Germline lookup yields CDR1 ENHRY and CDR2 SYGVKD. V lost 0 bases and J lost 1; bases outside the gene matches: 3. CDR3 sequence: CAISESSSGGTDTQYF. The DNA of the CDR3 is TGTGCCATCAGTGAGTCGAGTAGCGGGGGCACAGATACGCAGTATTTT.

This clone was seen only a few times. This chain joins TRBV4-1 and TRBJ1-5; 7 nucleotides line up with TRBD1. V trimming: 0 bases; J trimming: 5 bases; junction bases outside the gene matches: 7. Germline V lookup: CDR1 MGHRA, CDR2 YSYEKL. The CDR3 is 16 amino acids. This CDR3 reads CASSQEIAQGYQPQHF. Here the CDR3 DNA reads TGCGCCAGCAGCCAAGAAATAGCACAGGGGTATCAGCCCCAGCATTTT.

The J gene is TRBJ2-2, the V gene TRBV4-2, with 10 bases identical to TRBD2. The CDR3 extends over 15 amino acids. Germline V gene sequence: CDR1 LGHNA, CDR2 YNFKEQ. J was trimmed by 10 bases and V by 2 bases; bases with no gene match: 7. The CDR3 sequence is CASSQLTSGPPELFF. For the CDR3, the DNA is TGTGCCAGCAGCCAATTGACTAGCGGGCCACCGGAGCTGTTTTTT.

A single count supports this clone. V gene TRBV7-8 combines with J gene TRBJ2-7; 8 bases are shared with TRBD1. Trimming cost V 3 bases and J 0 bases; bases outside gene matches: 4. The CDR3 loop spans 15 amino acids. CDR1 SGHVS and CDR2 FQNEAQ come from the germline V gene. CDR3 bases: TGTGCCAGCAGCTTCCAGGGGGCCCCCTCCTACGAGCAGTACTTC. Encoded protein: CASSFQGAPSYEQYF.

In the case of this clone: Other DNA sequences of this sample code for an identical CDR3. This rearrangement joins TRBV7-2 to TRBJ1-3; unclear D gene. The CDR3 contains 15 residues. Trimming shortened V by 1 base and J by 0 bases, and 7 bases separated the two germline ends. Germline CDR1 reads SGHTA; CDR2 reads FQGNSA. The CDR3 is CASSLVRVSGNTIYF. In DNA, the CDR3 is TGTGCCAGCAGCTTAGTTCGGGTCTCTGGAAACACCATATATTTT.

This sequence joins TRBV2 and TRBJ2-3; no clear D. CDR1 is SNHLY, CDR2 FYNNEI, per germline. V gave up 6 bases and J gave up 3 bases, with 13 bases separating them. The CDR3 sequence is 14 residues long. The CDR3 spells CASRPPPRTDTQYF. The CDR3 region has the DNA TGTGCCAGCAGGCCCCCCCCTAGAACAGATACGCAGTATTTT.

The J gene is TRBJ2-3, the V gene TRBV7-2, with D perhaps TRBD2 (6 bases). Germline V gives CDR1 SGHTA, CDR2 FQGNSA. The CDR3 covers 14 residues. V was clipped by 5 bases and J by 6 bases, with 15 bases between them. DNA for the CDR3: TGTGCCAGCAGCAAGCGACTAGTTGCGGATACGCAGTATTTT. This codes for CASSKRLVADTQYF.

V usage is TRBV11-3 and J usage is TRBJ2-5; D unclear. The germline CDR1 and CDR2 sequences are SGHNT and YENEEA. The germline V and J ends were trimmed by 1 base and 5 bases, with 8 bases remaining between them. The CDR3 length is 13 residues. The CDR3 nucleotides read TGTGCCAGCAGCTTAGTAGTGGGCGAGACCCAGTACTTC. Amino acid sequence: CASSLVVGETQYF.

The chain recombines TRBV3-1 (or the pseudogene TRBV3-2) with TRBJ2-3; 9 bases fit TRBD2. The germline CDR1 and CDR2 sequences are LGHDT and YNNKEL (reference sequence). The CDR3 loop spans 16 amino acids. The V segment lost 1 base and the J segment 7 bases; nucleotides outside the gene matches: 9. The CDR3 DNA is TGTGCCAGCAGCCAAGTGTGGGGACTAGCCTGGAATACGCAGTATTTT. Translated, it gives CASSQVWGLAWNTQYF.

This rearrangement joins TRBV9 to TRBJ2-3, with TRBD2 as a possible D gene (5 bases). Germline CDR1 SGDLS, CDR2 YYNGEE. This CDR3 comprises 15 residues. Between the trimmed V and J ends, which lost 4 bases and 5 bases, there was a span of 17 bases. The CDR3 protein is CASSLESLALDTQYF. The DNA for the CDR3 is TGTGCCAGCAGCCTCGAATCTCTAGCTCTAGATACGCAGTATTTT.

V usage is TRBV4-1 and J usage is TRBJ1-5; no definite D call. The CDR3 runs 16 residues. V was shortened by 3 bases and J by 0 bases, with 12 bases between the two germline ends. From germline, CDR1 is MGHRA and CDR2 YSYEKL. The CDR3 spells CASSQDFRNSNQPQHF. The DNA of the CDR3 is TGCGCCAGCAGCCAGGATTTCAGGAATAGCAATCAGCCCCAGCATTTT.

The chain is built from TRBV19 and TRBJ1-2, with 9 nucleotides matching TRBD1. The germline V gene encodes CDR1 LNHDA and CDR2 SQIVND (reference sequence). Germline trimming cut 1 base from V and 2 bases from J; bases unmatched to any gene: 5. The CDR3 length is 16 residues. CDR3 loop: CASSIGFDRGNYGYTF. Written as DNA, the CDR3 is TGTGCCAGTAGTATAGGTTTCGACAGGGGGAACTATGGCTACACCTTC.

The chain couples TRBV30 to TRBJ2-3; D is possibly TRBD2 (6 bases). Trimming removed 3 bases from V and 0 bases from J, with 10 bases in between. CDR1 and CDR2 from the germline V gene are GTSNPN and SVGIG (reference sequence). The CDR3 covers 14 residues. The CDR3 is CAWSPLASTDTQYF. The CDR3 nucleotides are TGTGCCTGGAGCCCACTAGCTAGCACAGATACGCAGTATTTT. Full variable domain (missing parts from reference TRBV30 and TRBJ2-3): SQTIHQWPATLVQPVGSPLSLECTVEGTSNPNLYWYRQAAGRGLQLLFYSVGIGQISSEVPQNLSASRPQDRQFILSSKKLLLSDSGFYLCAWSPLASTDTQYFGPGTRLTVL.

Comment on this clone: It may be a read error: a sequence one base away is much more abundant. The sample has other DNA sequences that encode this CDR3 too. This chain connects TRBV30 to TRBJ2-7; perhaps TRBD1 as D (7 bases). V was pared by 2 bases and J by 2 bases, with 16 bases between. CDR1 and CDR2 (germline): GTSNPN, SVGIG (reference sequence). This CDR3 has 15 amino acids. As DNA, the CDR3 is TGTGCCTGGAGTATTGGAGGGACAGTCCCCTACGAGCAGTACTTC. This encodes CAWSIGGTVPYEQYF.

The chain is built from TRBV3-1 (or the pseudogene TRBV3-2) and TRBJ2-6; D possibly corresponds to TRBD1 (6 bases). This CDR3 region has 15 residues. Germline lookup yields CDR1 LGHDT and CDR2 YNNKEL (reference sequence). V was pared by 4 bases and J by 2 bases, with 9 bases between. In DNA form, the CDR3 reads TGTGCCAGCAGCCCAGGGGCAACTGGGGCCAACGTCCTGACTTTC. Amino acids: CASSPGATGANVLTF.

CDR3 protein: CASSQEKEQRGWFF. The CDR3 DNA reads as TGTGCCAGCAGCCAAGAGAAGGAGCAGAGGGGGTGGTTCTTC. The rearrangement uses TRBV4-2 and TRBJ2-1; tentatively, D is TRBD1 (6 bases). V was clipped by 0 bases and J by 15 bases, with 18 bases between them. Germline V gene sequence: CDR1 LGHNA, CDR2 YNFKEQ. The CDR3 runs 14 residues.

This clone is deemed medium-sized. This chain joins TRBV19 and TRBJ2-2; weak D call: TRBD1 (6 bases). CDR1 is LNHDA and CDR2 is SQIVND in the germline V gene (reference sequence). This CDR3 comprises 15 residues. V lost 6 bases to trimming and J lost 2 bases, with 13 bases between them. Here the CDR3 DNA reads TGTGCCAGTAGGATCACAGGGTCCAACACCGGGGAGCTGTTTTTT. The encoded protein is CASRITGSNTGELFF.